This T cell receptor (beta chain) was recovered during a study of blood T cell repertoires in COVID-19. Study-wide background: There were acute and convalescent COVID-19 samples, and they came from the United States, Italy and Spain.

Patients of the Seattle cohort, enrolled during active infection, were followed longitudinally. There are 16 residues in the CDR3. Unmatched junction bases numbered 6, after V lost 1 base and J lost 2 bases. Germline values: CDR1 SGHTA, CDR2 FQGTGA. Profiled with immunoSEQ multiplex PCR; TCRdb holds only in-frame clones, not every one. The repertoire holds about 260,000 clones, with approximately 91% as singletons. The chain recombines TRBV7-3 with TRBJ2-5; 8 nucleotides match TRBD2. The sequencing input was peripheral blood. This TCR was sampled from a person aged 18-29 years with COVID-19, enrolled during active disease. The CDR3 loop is CASSLKRGGQQETQYF. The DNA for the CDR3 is TGTGCCAGCAGCTTAAAACGGGGGGGCCAACAAGAGACCCAGTACTTC.